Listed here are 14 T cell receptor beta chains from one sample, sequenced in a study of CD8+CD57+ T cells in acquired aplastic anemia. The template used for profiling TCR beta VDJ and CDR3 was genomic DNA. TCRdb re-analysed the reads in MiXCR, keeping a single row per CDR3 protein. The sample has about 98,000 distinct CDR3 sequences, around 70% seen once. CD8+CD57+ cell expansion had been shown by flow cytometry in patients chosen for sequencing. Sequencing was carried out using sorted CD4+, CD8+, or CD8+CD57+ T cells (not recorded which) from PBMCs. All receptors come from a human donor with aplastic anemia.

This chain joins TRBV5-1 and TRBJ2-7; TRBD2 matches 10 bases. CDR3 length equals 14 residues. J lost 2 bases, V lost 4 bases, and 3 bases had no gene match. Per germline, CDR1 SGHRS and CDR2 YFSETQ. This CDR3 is CASSPSGSTYEQYF. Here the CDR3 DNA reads TGCGCCAGCAGCCCTAGCGGGAGCACCTACGAGCAGTACTTC.

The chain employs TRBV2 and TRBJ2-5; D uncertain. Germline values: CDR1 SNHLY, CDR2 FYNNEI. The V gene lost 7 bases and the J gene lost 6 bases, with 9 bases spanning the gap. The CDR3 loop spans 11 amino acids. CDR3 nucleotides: TGTGCCAGCATAATCAAAAAGACCCAGTACTTC. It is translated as CASIIKKTQYF.

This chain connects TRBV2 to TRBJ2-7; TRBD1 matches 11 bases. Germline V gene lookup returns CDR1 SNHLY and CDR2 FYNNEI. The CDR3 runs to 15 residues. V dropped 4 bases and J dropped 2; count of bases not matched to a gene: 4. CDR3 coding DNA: TGTGCCAGCAGTGGGACAGGGGGCTCGGCCTACGAGCAGTACTTC. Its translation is CASSGTGGSAYEQYF.

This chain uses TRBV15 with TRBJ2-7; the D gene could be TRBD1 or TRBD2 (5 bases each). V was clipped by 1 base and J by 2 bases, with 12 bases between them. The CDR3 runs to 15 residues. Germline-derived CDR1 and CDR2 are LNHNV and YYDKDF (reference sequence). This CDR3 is CATSRGGDLAYEQYF. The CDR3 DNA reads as TGTGCCACCAGCAGAGGAGGGGATTTAGCCTACGAGCAGTACTTC.

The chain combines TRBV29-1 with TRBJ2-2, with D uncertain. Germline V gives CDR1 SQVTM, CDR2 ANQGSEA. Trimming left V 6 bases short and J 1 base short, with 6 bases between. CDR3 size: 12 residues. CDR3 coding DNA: TGCAGCGTGCAGCAGAACACCGGGGAGCTGTTTTTT. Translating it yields CSVQQNTGELFF.

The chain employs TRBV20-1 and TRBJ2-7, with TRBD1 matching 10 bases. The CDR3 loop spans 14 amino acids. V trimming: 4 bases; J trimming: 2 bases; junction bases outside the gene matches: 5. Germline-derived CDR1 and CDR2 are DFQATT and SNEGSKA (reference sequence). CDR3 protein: CSATPGQGTYEQYF. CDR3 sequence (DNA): TGCAGTGCTACCCCGGGACAGGGGACCTACGAGCAGTACTTC.

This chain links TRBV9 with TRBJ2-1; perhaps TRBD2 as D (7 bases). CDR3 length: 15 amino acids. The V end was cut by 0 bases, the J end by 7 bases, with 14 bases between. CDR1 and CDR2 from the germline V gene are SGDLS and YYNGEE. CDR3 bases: TGTGCCAGCAGCGTAGTAACTGGGGGGGCGAATGAGCAGTTCTTC. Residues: CASSVVTGGANEQFF.

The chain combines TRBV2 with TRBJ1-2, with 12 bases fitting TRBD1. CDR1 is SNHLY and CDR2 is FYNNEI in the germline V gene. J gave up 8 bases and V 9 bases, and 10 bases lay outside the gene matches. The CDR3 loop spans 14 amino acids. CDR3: CASVPGQGAEGYTF. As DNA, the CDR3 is TGTGCCAGTGTCCCGGGACAGGGGGCTGAAGGCTACACCTTC.

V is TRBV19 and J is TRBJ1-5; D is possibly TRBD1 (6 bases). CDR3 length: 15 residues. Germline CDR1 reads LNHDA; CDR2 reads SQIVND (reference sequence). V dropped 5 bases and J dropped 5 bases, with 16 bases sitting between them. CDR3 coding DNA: TGTGCCAGTAGTCGCAACAGGGTCGACCATCAGCCCCAGCATTTT. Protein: CASSRNRVDHQPQHF. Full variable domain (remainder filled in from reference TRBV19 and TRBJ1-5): DGGITQSPKYLFRKEGQNVTLSCEQNLNHDAMYWYRQDPGQGLRLIYYSQIVNDFQKGDIAEGYSVSREKKESFPLTVTSAQKNPTAFYLCASSRNRVDHQPQHFGDGTRLSIL.

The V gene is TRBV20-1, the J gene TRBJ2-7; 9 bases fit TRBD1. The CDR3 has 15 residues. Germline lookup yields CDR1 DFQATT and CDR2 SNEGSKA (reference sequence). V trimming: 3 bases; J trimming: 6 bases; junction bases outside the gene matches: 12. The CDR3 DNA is TGCAGTGCTAGGGGGCCCGGGACAGGGCGAAGCGAGCAGTACTTC. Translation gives CSARGPGTGRSEQYF.

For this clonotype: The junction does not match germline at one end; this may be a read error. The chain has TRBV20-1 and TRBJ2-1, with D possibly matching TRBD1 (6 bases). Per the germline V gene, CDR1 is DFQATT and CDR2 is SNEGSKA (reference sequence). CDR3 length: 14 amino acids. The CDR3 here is CSARDSNRVNEQFF. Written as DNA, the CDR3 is TGCAGTGCTAGAGATAGTAACAGGGTGAATGAGCAGTTCTTT.

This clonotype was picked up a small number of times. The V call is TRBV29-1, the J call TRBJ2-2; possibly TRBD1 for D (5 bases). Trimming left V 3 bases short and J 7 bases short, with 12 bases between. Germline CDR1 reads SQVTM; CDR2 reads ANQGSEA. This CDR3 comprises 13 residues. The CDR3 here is CSVDWQGIGELFF. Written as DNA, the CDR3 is TGCAGCGTTGACTGGCAGGGAATCGGGGAGCTGTTTTTT.

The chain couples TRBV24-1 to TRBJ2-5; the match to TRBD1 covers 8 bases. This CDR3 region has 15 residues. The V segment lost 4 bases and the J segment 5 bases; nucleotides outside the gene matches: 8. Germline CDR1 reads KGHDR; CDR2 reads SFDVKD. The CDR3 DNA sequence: TGTGCCACCAGTGACCCGACAGGGGCGGGGGAGACCCAGTACTTC. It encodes CATSDPTGAGETQYF.

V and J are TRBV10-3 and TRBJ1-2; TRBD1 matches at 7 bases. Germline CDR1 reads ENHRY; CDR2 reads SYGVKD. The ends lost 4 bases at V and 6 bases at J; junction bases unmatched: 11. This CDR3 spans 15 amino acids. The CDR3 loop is CAISADITGVHGYTF. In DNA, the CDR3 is TGTGCCATCAGTGCCGATATAACAGGGGTCCATGGCTACACCTTC.